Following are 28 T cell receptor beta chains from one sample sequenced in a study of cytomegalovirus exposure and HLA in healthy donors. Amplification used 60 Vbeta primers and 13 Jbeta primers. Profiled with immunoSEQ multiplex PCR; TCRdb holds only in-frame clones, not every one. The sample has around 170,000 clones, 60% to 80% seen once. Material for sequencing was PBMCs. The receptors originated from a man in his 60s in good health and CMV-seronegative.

The CDR3 nucleotides are TGTGCCAGTGCGGCGGGGCAATATAATTCACCCCTCCACTTT. Residues: CASAAGQYNSPLHF. The chain carries TRBV6-1 and TRBJ1-6, with a possible D match to TRBD1 (5 bases). CDR3 length equals 14 residues. Germline CDR1 and CDR2: MNHNS and SASEGT. V lost 9 bases, J lost 4 bases, and 13 bases lay in between.

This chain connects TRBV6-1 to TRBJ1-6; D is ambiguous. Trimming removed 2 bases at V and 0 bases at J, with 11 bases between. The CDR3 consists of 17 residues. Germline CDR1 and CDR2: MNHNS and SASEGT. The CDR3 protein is CASSEFLPSSYNSPLHF. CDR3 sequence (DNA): TGTGCCAGCAGTGAATTTCTACCGAGCTCCTATAATTCACCCCTCCACTTT.

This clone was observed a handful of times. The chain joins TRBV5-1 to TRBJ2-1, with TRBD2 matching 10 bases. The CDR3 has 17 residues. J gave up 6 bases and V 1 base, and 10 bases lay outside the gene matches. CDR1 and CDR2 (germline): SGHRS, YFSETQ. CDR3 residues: CASSLFTSGISSNEQFF. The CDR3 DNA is TGCGCCAGCAGCTTGTTTACTAGCGGGATAAGCAGCAATGAGCAGTTCTTC.

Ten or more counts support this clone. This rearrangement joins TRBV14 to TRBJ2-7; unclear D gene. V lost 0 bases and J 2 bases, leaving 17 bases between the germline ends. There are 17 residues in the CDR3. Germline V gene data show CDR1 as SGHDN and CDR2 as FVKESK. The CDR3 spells CASSQDNLGFLTYEQYF. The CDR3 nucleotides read TGTGCCAGCAGCCAAGATAACCTAGGTTTTCTTACCTACGAGCAGTACTTC.

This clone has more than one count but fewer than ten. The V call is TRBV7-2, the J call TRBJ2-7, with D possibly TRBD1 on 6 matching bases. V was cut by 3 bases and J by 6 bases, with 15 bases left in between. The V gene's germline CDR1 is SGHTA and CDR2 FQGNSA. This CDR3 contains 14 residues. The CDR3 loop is CASSFLRTVGEQYF. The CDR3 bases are TGTGCCAGCAGCTTCTTGAGGACAGTTGGCGAGCAGTACTTC.

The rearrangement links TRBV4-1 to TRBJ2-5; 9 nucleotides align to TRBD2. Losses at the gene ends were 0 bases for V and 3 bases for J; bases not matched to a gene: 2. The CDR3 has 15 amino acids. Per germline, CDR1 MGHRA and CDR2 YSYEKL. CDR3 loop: CASSQEGGGEETQYF. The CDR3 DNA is TGCGCCAGCAGCCAAGAAGGCGGGGGGGAAGAGACCCAGTACTTC.

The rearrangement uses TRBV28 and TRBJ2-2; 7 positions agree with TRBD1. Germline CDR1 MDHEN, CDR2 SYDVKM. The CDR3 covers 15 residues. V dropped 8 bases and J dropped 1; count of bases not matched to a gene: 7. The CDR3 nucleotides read TGTGCCAGCGCCCTACAGGGGAGGAACACCGGGGAGCTGTTTTTT. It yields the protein CASALQGRNTGELFF.

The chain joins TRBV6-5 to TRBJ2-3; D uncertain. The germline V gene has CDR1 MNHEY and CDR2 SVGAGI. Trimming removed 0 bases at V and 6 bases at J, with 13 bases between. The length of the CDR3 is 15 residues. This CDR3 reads CASSYSRRRPDTQYF. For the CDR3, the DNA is TGTGCCAGCAGTTACTCGCGGCGGCGTCCGGATACGCAGTATTTT.

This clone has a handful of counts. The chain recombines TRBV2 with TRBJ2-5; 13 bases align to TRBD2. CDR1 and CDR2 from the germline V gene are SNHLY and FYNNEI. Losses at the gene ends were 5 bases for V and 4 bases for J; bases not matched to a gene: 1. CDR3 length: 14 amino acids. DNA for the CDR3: TGTGCCAGCAGTCGGACTAGCGGGGGAGAGACCCAGTACTTC. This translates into CASSRTSGGETQYF. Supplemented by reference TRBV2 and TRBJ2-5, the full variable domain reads EPEVTQTPSHQVTQMGQEVILRCVPISNHLYFYWYRQILGQKVEFLVSFYNNEISEKSEIFDDQFSVERPDGSNFTLKIRSTKLEDSAMYFCASSRTSGGETQYFGPGTRLLVL.

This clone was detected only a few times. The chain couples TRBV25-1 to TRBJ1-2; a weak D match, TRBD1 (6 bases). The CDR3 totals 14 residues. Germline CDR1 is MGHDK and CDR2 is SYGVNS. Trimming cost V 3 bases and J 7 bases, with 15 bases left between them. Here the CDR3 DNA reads TGTGCCAGCAGTGAGGCGGCAGGGGTGAGTGGCTACACCTTC. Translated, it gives CASSEAAGVSGYTF.

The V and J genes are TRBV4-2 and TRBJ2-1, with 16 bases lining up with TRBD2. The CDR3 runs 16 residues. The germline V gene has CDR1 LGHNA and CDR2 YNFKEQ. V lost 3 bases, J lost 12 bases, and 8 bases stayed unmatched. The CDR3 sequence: CASSHGTSGRDIGQFF. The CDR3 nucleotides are TGTGCCAGCAGCCACGGGACTAGCGGGAGGGACATTGGGCAGTTCTTC.

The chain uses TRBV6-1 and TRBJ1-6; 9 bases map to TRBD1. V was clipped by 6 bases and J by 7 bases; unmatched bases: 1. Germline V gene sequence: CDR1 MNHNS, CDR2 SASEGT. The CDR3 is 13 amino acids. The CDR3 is CASRGQGNSPLHF. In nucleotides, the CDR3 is TGTGCCAGCAGAGGACAGGGGAATTCACCCCTCCACTTT.

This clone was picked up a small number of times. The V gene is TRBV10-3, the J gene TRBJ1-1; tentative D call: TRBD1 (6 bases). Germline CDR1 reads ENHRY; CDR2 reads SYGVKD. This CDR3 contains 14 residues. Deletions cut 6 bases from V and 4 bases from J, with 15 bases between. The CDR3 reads CAISGGREGTEAFF. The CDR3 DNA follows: TGTGCCATCAGCGGGGGCAGGGAGGGCACTGAAGCTTTCTTT.

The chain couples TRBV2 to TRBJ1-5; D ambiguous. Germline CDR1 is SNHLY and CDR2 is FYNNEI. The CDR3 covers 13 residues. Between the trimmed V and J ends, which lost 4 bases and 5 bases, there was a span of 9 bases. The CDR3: CASSGGIYQPQHF. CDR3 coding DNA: TGTGCCAGCAGTGGAGGTATCTATCAGCCCCAGCATTTT.

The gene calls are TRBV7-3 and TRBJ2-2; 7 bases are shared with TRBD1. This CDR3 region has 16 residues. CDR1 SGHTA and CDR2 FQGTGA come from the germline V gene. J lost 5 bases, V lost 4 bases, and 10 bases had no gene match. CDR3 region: CASSSSPGGYTGELFF. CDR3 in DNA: TGTGCCAGCAGCTCATCCCCAGGGGGATATACCGGGGAGCTGTTTTTT.

In DNA form, the CDR3 reads TGTGCCAGCAGTGAAGTAGGAGAGAACACTGAAGCTTTCTTT. Protein product: CASSEVGENTEAFF. The rearrangement joins TRBV6-1 to TRBJ1-1; no definite D call. The CDR3 runs to 14 residues. V was pared by 1 base and J by 1 base, with 7 bases between. Germline CDR1 MNHNS, CDR2 SASEGT.

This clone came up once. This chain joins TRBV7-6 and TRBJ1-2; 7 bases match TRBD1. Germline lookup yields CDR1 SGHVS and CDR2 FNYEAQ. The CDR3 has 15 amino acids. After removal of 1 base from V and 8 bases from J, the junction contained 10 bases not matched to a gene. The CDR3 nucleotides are TGTGCCAGCAGCTTAGATCCAGGGGGGTACAGCGGCTACACCTTC. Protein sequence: CASSLDPGGYSGYTF. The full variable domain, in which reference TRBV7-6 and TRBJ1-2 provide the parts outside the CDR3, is GAGVSQSPRYKVTKRGQDVALRCDPISGHVSLYWYRQALGQGPEFLTYFNYEAQQDKSGLPNDRFSAERPEGSISTLTIQRTEQRDSAMYRCASSLDPGGYSGYTFGSGTRLTVV.

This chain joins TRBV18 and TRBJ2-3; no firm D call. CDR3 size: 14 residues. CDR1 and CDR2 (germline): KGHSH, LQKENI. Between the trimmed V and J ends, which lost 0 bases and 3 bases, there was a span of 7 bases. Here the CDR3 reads CASSPPSLTDTQYF. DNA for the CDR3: TGTGCCAGCTCACCACCCTCCCTGACAGATACGCAGTATTTT.

The DNA of the CDR3 is TGCGCCAGTGCCCCCCCTGGCGGGGTAAGCACAGATACGCAGTATTTT. This translates into CASAPPGGVSTDTQYF. This sequence joins TRBV5-1 and TRBJ2-3; possibly TRBD2 for D (6 bases). This CDR3 contains 16 residues. Deletions cut 8 bases from V and 0 bases from J, with 19 bases between. Per the germline V gene, CDR1 is SGHRS and CDR2 is YFSETQ.

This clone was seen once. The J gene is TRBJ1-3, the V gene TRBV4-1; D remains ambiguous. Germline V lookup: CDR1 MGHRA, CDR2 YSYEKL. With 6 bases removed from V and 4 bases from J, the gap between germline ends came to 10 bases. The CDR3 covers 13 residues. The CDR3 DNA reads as TGCGCCAGCAGACAGCCTCCGGGAAACACCATATATTTT. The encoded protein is CASRQPPGNTIYF.

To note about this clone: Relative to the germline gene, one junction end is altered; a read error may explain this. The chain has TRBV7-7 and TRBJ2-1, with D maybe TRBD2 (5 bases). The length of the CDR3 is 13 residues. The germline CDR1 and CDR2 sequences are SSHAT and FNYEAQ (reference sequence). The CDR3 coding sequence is TGTGCTAGCAGCTTGGCTACGGGAAATGAGCAGTTCTTC. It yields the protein CASSLATGNEQFF.

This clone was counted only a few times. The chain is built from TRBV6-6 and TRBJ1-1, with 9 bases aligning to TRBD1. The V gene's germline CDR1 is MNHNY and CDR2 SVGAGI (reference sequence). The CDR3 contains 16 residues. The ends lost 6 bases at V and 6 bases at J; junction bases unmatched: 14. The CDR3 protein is CASSRHIGTGTAEAFF. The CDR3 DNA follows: TGTGCCAGCAGCCGCCACATCGGGACAGGGACGGCTGAAGCTTTCTTT.

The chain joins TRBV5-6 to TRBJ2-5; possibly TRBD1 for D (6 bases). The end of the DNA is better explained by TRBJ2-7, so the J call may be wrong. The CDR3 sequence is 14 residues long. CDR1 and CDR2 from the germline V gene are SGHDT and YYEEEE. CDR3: CASSWQGPPYEQYF. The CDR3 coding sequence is TGTGCCAGCAGCTGGCAGGGGCCCCCCTACGAGCAGTACTTC.

The CDR3 nucleotides are TGTGCCATCGGACCTCGTGGGAGTGAGCAGTTCTTC. Its translation: CAIGPRGSEQFF. This chain connects TRBV10-3 to TRBJ2-1; TRBD2 might be the D (5 bases). The CDR3 loop spans 12 amino acids. V lost 8 bases and J 9 bases, leaving 14 bases between the germline ends. The germline V gene has CDR1 ENHRY and CDR2 SYGVKD.

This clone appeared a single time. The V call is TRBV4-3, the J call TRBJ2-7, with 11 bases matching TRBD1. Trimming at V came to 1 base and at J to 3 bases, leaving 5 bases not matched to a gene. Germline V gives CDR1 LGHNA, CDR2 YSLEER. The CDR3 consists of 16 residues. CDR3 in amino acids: CASSQGTGTGGYEQYF. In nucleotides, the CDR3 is TGCGCCAGCAGCCAAGGTACCGGGACAGGGGGCTACGAGCAGTACTTC.

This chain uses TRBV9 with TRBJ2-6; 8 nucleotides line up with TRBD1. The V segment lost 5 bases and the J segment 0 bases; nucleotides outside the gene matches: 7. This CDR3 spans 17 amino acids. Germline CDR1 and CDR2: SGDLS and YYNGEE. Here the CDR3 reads CASRSGTGVSGANVLTF. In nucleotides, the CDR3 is TGTGCCAGCAGATCCGGGACAGGAGTCTCTGGGGCCAACGTCCTGACTTTC.

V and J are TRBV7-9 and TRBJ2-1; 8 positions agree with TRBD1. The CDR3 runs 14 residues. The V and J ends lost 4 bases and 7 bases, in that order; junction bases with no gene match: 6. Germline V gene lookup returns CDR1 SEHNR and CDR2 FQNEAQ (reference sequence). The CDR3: CASSSPDRENEQFF. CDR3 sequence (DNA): TGTGCCAGCAGCTCCCCGGACAGGGAAAATGAGCAGTTCTTC.

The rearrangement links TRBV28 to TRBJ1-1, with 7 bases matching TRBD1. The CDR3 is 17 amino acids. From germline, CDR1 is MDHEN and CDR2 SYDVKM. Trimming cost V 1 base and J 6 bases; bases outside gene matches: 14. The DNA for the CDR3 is TGTGCCAGCAGTTTATCCGATGAGACAGGGTGGGGCGCTGAAGCTTTCTTT. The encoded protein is CASSLSDETGWGAEAFF.